The rows below give T cell receptor beta chains drawn from one sample of a study of CD8+CD57+ T cells in acquired aplastic anemia. Using its own MiXCR run on the reads, TCRdb lists one record per CDR3 protein. The sample lists 250,000 or so distinct CDR3 sequences; 45% to 50% were seen once. The sample comprised sorted CD4+, CD8+, or CD8+CD57+ T cells (not recorded which) from PBMCs. The receptors shown here come from a human donor with aplastic anemia. CDR3s include the opening cysteine and the closing phenylalanine or tryptophan.

V gene	J gene	CDR3 protein
TRBV25-1	TRBJ2-5	CASSESYTLGWQETQYF
TRBV20-1	TRBJ2-7	CSATLGSRSYEQYF
TRBV24-1	TRBJ2-7	CATSDARDRGDEQYF
TRBV6-5	TRBJ1-4	CASRTRGPREKLFF
TRBV7-8	TRBJ2-2	CASSGQGGTGELFF
TRBV20-1	TRBJ2-7	CSAGTGSSYEQYF
TRBV7-9	TRBJ1-2	CASSLLPGQPSYGYTF
TRBV2	TRBJ2-5	CASSDGGGVRETQYF
TRBV5-1	TRBJ2-5	CASSRTSWGETQYF
TRBV7-9	TRBJ2-7	CASSYPGDFRIRYGQYF
TRBV6-2/TRBV6-3	TRBJ1-2	CASSPQERDGYTF
TRBV18	TRBJ1-2	CASLGGQANYGYTF
TRBV5-1	TRBJ1-1	CASSFKQGTEAFF
TRBV5-1	TRBJ2-7	CASRLRSLSGGTYEQYF
TRBV7-9	TRBJ2-1	CASSQRTGKYNEQFF
TRBV10-3	TRBJ1-4	CAISESTGGWEKLFF
TRBV20-1	TRBJ1-1	CSARAGGSNTEAFF
TRBV5-1	TRBJ2-7	CASSLRLQGLRDNEQYF
TRBV15	TRBJ2-7	CATSRDQRGFLSSYEQYF
TRBV29-1	TRBJ1-1	CSGEQNTEAFF
TRBV9	TRBJ2-7	CASSVAPPTYEQYF
TRBV5-1	TRBJ2-7	CVSSRRLAAYEQYF
TRBV7-6	TRBJ2-1	CASSSETTGGAYGGEQFF
TRBV13	TRBJ2-2	CASSLLGPDVDTGELFF
TRBV6-5	TRBJ2-7	CATGQGGYEQYF
TRBV15	TRBJ1-3	CATSQDYRDTIYF
TRBV5-4	TRBJ2-3	CASSLRRSSGRAGTDTQYF
TRBV10-1	TRBJ1-2	CASSVYDRGYGYAF
TRBV9	TRBJ2-5	CASSPARYQETQYF
TRBV20-1	TRBJ2-7	CSATGTGVGYEQYF
TRBV10-2	TRBJ1-5	CASRGTVNQPQHF
TRBV7-6	TRBJ2-1	CASSSQTSGRTGNEQFF
TRBV25-1	TRBJ1-6	CASSDSWTGRSYNSPLHF
TRBV7-2	TRBJ1-2	CAWIPGEQGAYGYTF
TRBV12-5	TRBJ2-7	CASGAGTGYYEQYF
TRBV5-5	NA	CASSLSGEQGSYNSPLHF
TRBV30	TRBJ2-1	CAWGPGTKNEQFF
TRBV20-1	TRBJ1-5	CSASGTAGNQPQHF
TRBV7-9	TRBJ2-1	CASSLIAGGAWNEQFF
TRBV12-3/TRBV12-4	TRBJ1-5	CASSLNDQPQHF
TRBV19	TRBJ1-2	CASRGQGTYGYTF
TRBV4-2	TRBJ2-3	CASRVTSGGTDTQYF
TRBV2	TRBJ1-5	CASSEADRGVRYNQPQHF
TRBV12-5	TRBJ1-3	CASGFLLESGTEISGNTIYF
TRBV13	TRBJ2-3	CASSFLRDTQYF
TRBV7-9	NA	CASSQTRGPYEQYF
TRBV7-3	TRBJ2-6	CASSLSAGRTSGANVLTF
TRBV27	TRBJ1-2	CASSLIHGVDYGYTF
TRBV7-8	TRBJ1-1	CASSLPGGDAFF
TRBV11-2	TRBJ1-4	CASSFLDRAGEKLFF
TRBV20-1	TRBJ2-5	CSAPRTEKETQYF
TRBV20-1	TRBJ2-7	CSARDPSTSGSTYEQYF